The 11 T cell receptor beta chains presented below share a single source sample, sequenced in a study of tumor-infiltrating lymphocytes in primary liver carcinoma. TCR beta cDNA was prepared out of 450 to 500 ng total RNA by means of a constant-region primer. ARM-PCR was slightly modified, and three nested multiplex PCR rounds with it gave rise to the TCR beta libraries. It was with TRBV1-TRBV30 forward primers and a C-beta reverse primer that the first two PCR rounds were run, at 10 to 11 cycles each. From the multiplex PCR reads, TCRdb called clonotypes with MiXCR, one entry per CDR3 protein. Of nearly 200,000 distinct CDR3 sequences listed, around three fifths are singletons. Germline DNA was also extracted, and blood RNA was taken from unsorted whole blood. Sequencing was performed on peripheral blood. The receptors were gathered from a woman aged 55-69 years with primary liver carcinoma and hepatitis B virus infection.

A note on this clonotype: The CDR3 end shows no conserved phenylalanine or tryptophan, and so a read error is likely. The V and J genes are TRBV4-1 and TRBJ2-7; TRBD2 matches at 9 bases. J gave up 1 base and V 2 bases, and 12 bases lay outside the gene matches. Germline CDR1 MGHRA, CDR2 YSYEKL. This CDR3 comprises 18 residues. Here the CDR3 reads CASSQMGLAGKRSYEQYL. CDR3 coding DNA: TGCGCCAGCAGCCAAATGGGGCTAGCGGGGAAAAGGTCCTACGAGCAGTACCTC.

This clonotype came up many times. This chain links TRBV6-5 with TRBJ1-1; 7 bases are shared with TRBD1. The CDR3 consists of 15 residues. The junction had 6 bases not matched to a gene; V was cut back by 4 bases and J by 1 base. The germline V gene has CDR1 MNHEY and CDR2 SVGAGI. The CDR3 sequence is CASSLQGLGNTEAFF. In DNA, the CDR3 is TGTGCCAGCAGTTTACAGGGGTTGGGGAACACTGAAGCTTTCTTT.

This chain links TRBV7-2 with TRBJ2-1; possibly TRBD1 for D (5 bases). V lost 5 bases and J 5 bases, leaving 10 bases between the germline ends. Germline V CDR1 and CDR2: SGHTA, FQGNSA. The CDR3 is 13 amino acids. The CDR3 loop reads CASSPDSHNEQFF. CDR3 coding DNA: TGTGCCAGCAGCCCAGACAGCCACAATGAGCAGTTCTTC. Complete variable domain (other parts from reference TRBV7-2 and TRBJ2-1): GAGVSQSPSNKVTEKGKDVELRCDPISGHTALYWYRQSLGQGLEFLIYFQGNSAPDKSGLPSDRFSAERTGGSVSTLTIQRTQQEDSAVYLCASSPDSHNEQFFGPGTRLTVL.

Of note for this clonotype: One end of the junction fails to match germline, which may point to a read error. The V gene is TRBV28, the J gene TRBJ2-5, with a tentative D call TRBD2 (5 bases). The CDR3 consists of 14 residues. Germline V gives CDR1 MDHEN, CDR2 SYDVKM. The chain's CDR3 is CASSLRGPRETHYF. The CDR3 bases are TGTGCCAGCAGCCTACGGGGTCCTAGGGAGACCCACTACTTC.

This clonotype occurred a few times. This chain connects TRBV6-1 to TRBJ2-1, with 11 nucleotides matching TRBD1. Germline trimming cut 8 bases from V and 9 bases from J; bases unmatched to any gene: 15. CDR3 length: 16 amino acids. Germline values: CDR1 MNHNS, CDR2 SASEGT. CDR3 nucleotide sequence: TGTGCCAGCTACCTCACCGGGACAGGGGGTTTAGGTGAGCAGTTCTTC. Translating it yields CASYLTGTGGLGEQFF.

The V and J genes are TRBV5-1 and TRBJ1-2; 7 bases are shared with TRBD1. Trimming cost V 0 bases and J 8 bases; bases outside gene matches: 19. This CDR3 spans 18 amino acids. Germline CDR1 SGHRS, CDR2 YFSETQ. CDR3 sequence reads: CASSLGQTGDGYRIGYTF. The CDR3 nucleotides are TGCGCCAGCAGCTTGGGCCAAACAGGGGATGGTTACCGAATCGGCTACACCTTC.

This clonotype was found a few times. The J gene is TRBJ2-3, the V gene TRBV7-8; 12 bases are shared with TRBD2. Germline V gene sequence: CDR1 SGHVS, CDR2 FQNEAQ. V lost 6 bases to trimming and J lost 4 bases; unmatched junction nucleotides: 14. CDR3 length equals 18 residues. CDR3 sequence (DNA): TGTGCCAGCAGTCCGAACCGACTAGCGGGAGTATCGGCAGATACGCAGTATTTT. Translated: CASSPNRLAGVSADTQYF. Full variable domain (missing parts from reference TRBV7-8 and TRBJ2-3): GAGVSQSPRYKVAKRGQDVALRCDPISGHVSLFWYQQALGQGPEFLTYFQNEAQLDKSGLPSDRFFAERPEGSVSTLKIQRTQQEDSAVYLCASSPNRLAGVSADTQYFGPGTRLTVL.

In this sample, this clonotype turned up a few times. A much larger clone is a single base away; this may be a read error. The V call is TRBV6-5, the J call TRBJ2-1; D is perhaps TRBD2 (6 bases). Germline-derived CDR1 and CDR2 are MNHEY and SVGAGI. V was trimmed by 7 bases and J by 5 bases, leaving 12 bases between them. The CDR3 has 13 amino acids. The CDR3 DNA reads TGTGCCAGCATGCGACTAGGGGACAATGAGCAGTTCTTC. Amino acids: CASMRLGDNEQFF.

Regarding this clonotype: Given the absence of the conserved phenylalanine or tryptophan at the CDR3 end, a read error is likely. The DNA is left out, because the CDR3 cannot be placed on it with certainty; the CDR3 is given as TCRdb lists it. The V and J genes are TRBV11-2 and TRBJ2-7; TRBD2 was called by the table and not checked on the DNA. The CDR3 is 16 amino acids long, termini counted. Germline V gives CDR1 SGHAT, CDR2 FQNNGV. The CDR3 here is CASSFQGGRAFYELYS.

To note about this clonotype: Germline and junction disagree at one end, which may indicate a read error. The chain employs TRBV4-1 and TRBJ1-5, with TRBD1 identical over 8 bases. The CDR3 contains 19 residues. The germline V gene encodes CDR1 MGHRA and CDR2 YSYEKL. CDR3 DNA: TGCGCCAGCAGACAAGGTCTCTTCTTTAGAGGACAGGGACGTCAGCCCCAACATTTT. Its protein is CASRQGLFFRGQGRQPQHF.

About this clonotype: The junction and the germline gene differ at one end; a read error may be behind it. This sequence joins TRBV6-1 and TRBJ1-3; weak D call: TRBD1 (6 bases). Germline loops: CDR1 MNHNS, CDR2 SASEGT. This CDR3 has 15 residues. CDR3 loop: CASSRDMTSGNIIYF. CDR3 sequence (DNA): TGTGCCAGCAGTAGGGACATGACCTCTGGAAACATCATATATTTT.